The T cell receptor beta chain under discussion was sequenced for a study of T cell responses to AZD1222 COVID-19 vaccine. Points from the study as a whole: Donors skewed white British and female; clonal diversity was possibly underestimated. Samples come after the peak T cell response, not at day 14. Reports say nearly half of spike-specific TCRs go after unmutated variant regions.

Libraries were prepared by immunoSEQ multiplex PCR; TCRdb keeps only in-frame clonotypes and omits some of them. Here the sample spans fewer than 120,000 clones, roughly 90% being singletons. This clone came up once. Its antigen is undetermined. Second-dose intervals of approximately 4 or approximately 12 weeks were pooled. The sequence was collected from an adult who received the AZD1222 COVID-19 vaccine. The starting material was peripheral blood, obtained 28 days after the second AZD1222 dose.

The CDR3 DNA sequence: TGCGCCAGCAGCTACGAGTTTCCAGCTAACTATGGCTACACCTTC. Its translation: CASSYEFPANYGYTF. The rearrangement uses TRBV5-1 and TRBJ1-2; no reliable D call. The CDR3 covers 15 residues. Trimming left V 3 bases short and J 0 bases short, with 12 bases between. Germline assignment: CDR1 SGHRS and CDR2 YFSETQ. Supplemented by reference TRBV5-1 and TRBJ1-2, the full variable domain reads KAGVTQTPRYLIKTRGQQVTLSCSPISGHRSVSWYQQTPGQGLQFLFEYFSETQRNKGNFPGRFSGRQFSNSRSEMNVSTLELGDSALYLCASSYEFPANYGYTFGSGTRLTVV.